The present entry profiles one TCR beta chain with its context. This CDR3 contains 14 residues. Germline V gene lookup returns CDR1 LNHDA and CDR2 SQIVND (reference sequence). V lost 3 bases, J lost 12 bases, and 18 bases lay in between. Per the study methods: Estimation of nucleated cell counts relied on the amplification of reference gene primers. Clones were sequenced by immunoSEQ multiplex PCR, and TCRdb holds only the in-frame ones, with some missing. V, J and clone size are those of that table, while D and trimming were read from the DNA. The data contain about 150,000 clones, approximately 80% of them seen just once; the ten biggest clones take up 12%. The sample originates from a study of blood T cell repertoires in COVID-19. On the study more broadly: Italy, Spain and the United States were the sources of the convalescent and acute COVID-19 samples.

Recruited during active infection, patients (from Seattle) were subsequently followed longitudinally. Sequenced material: peripheral blood. The clonotype comes from a woman aged 60-75 years with COVID-19, enrolled during active disease. V usage is TRBV19 and J usage is TRBJ2-1; possibly TRBD2 for D (5 bases). The CDR3 nucleotides are TGTGCCAGTAGTATCGGAGGCAGGTGGCCAAGGCAGTTCTTC. Protein product: CASSIGGRWPRQFF.